Sequencing of this TCR beta chain was carried out in a study of a mutant IDH1 vaccine in newly diagnosed glioma. About the study: Onset of vaccination occurred 4-6 weeks following radiotherapy alone, or with temozolomide cycles. Prior therapy was radiotherapy, temozolomide, or both; most received both.

The germline V gene encodes CDR1 MDHEN and CDR2 SYDVKM. The CDR3 totals 15 residues. Trimming cost V 2 bases and J 5 bases; bases outside gene matches: 6. Sample time point: week 23, last vaccination. Each dose of the vaccine consisted of 300 ug of mutant IDH1 20-mer peptide, with topical imiquimod. Study-wide findings and caveats: Across multiple MHC alleles, 93.3% of patients had vaccine-induced responses.

Using immunoSEQ multiplex PCR, the repertoire was profiled, and TCRdb retains in-frame clones only, with some absent. The table lists about 60,000 clones, about 90% of them singletons. With respect to this clone: Its cognate antigen is unknown.

The TCR originated in a man aged 40-49 years with glioma. The sample was PBMCs, taken from a glioma patient whose treatment included an IDH1 peptide vaccine. This chain joins TRBV28 and TRBJ2-7; TRBD2 agrees at 10 bases. Here the CDR3 DNA reads TGTGCCAGCAGTTTACAGGGACTAGCGAGACACGAGCAGTACTTC. As protein: CASSLQGLARHEQYF.